A selection of T cell receptor beta chains follows, all from one sample in a study of blood T cell repertoires in COVID-19. Libraries were prepared by immunoSEQ multiplex PCR; TCRdb keeps only in-frame clonotypes and omits some of them. The repertoire holds over 600,000 clones, with around 89% as singletons. The sequenced sample consisted of peripheral blood. The origin of the receptors is a woman in her late teens or twenties with acute or convalescent COVID-19. CDR3s include the opening cysteine and the closing phenylalanine or tryptophan. The order of the fields is V gene, J gene, CDR3 length, D gene, CDR3 protein, CDR3 DNA. The D gene is left open where the match is weak.

v_call: TRBV6-5; j_call: TRBJ1-2; cdr3_length: 14; d_call: NA; cdr3_aa: CASSYDRGNTGYTF; cdr3_nt: TGTGCCAGCAGTTACGACAGAGGAAATACTGGCTACACCTTC
v_call: TRBV28; j_call: TRBJ2-1; cdr3_length: 17; d_call: TRBD2; cdr3_aa: CASSSVDRRGGVNEQFF; cdr3_nt: TGTGCCAGCAGTTCAGTGGATCGGCGGGGGGGCGTTAATGAGCAGTTCTTC
v_call: TRBV7-2; j_call: TRBJ2-7; cdr3_length: 13; d_call: NA; cdr3_aa: CASSLVLTYEQYF; cdr3_nt: TGTGCCAGCAGCTTAGTACTAACCTACGAGCAGTACTTC
v_call: TRBV5-4; j_call: TRBJ1-5; cdr3_length: 14; d_call: NA; cdr3_aa: CASSLQNSNQPQHF; cdr3_nt: TGTGCCAGCAGCTTGCAGAATAGCAATCAGCCCCAGCATTTT
v_call: TRBV29-1; j_call: TRBJ1-5; cdr3_length: 15; d_call: TRBD1; cdr3_aa: CSVKFGTELNQPQHF; cdr3_nt: TGCAGCGTTAAATTCGGGACAGAACTCAATCAGCCCCAGCATTTT
v_call: TRBV18; j_call: TRBJ1-6; cdr3_length: 16; d_call: TRBD1; cdr3_aa: CASSMDRIGFGSPLHF; cdr3_nt: TGTGCCAGCTCGATGGACAGGATAGGTTTTGGGTCACCCCTCCACTTT
v_call: TRBV7-2; j_call: TRBJ1-1; cdr3_length: 15; d_call: NA; cdr3_aa: CASSLVGRGNTEAFF; cdr3_nt: TGTGCCAGCAGCTTAGTTGGCAGGGGTAACACTGAAGCTTTCTTT
v_call: TRBV14; j_call: TRBJ1-1; cdr3_length: 14; d_call: NA; cdr3_aa: CASSLLPGDTEAFF; cdr3_nt: TGTGCCAGCAGCCTTCTTCCAGGGGACACTGAAGCTTTCTTT
v_call: TRBV25-1; j_call: TRBJ1-2; cdr3_length: 15; d_call: TRBD1; cdr3_aa: CASSDWTGDTYGYTF; cdr3_nt: TGTGCCAGCAGTGATTGGACAGGGGATACCTATGGCTACACCTTC
v_call: TRBV7-6; j_call: TRBJ2-2; cdr3_length: 16; d_call: NA; cdr3_aa: CASSTLFGGHTGELFF; cdr3_nt: TGTGCCAGCAGCACCCTCTTCGGGGGGCACACCGGGGAGCTGTTTTTT
v_call: TRBV6-5; j_call: TRBJ2-2; cdr3_length: 14; d_call: NA; cdr3_aa: CASTQPRNTGELFF; cdr3_nt: TGTGCCAGCACCCAGCCTAGGAACACCGGGGAGCTGTTTTTT
v_call: TRBV6-6; j_call: TRBJ1-5; cdr3_length: 14; d_call: NA; cdr3_aa: CASSYTSVNQPQHF; cdr3_nt: TGTGCCAGCAGTTACACTTCGGTCAATCAGCCCCAGCATTTT
v_call: TRBV6-5; j_call: TRBJ1-6; cdr3_length: 15; d_call: NA; cdr3_aa: CASMLLQVTNSPLHF; cdr3_nt: TGTGCCAGCATGTTACTACAGGTCACTAATTCACCCCTCCACTTT
v_call: TRBV5-6; j_call: TRBJ1-4; cdr3_length: 16; d_call: TRBD1; cdr3_aa: CASSSGRRTGGEKLFF; cdr3_nt: TGTGCCAGCAGCTCCGGCCGCCGGACAGGGGGTGAAAAACTGTTTTTT
v_call: TRBV14; j_call: TRBJ1-1; cdr3_length: 15; d_call: TRBD1; cdr3_aa: CASSHLTGLRTEAFF; cdr3_nt: TGTGCCAGCAGCCACTTGACAGGGTTGAGAACTGAAGCTTTCTTT
v_call: TRBV18; j_call: TRBJ1-5; cdr3_length: 12; d_call: NA; cdr3_aa: CASSQESRPQHF; cdr3_nt: TGTGCCAGCTCACAGGAGAGCCGGCCCCAGCATTTT
v_call: TRBV5-1; j_call: TRBJ1-4; cdr3_length: 15; d_call: NA; cdr3_aa: CASSLLGSPGEKLFF; cdr3_nt: TGCGCCAGCAGCTTGCTTGGATCCCCCGGGGAAAAACTGTTTTTT